This T cell receptor beta chain was documented in a study of CD8+CD57+ T cells in acquired aplastic anemia. Overall study: The DNA of sorted CD4+ and CD8+ cells averaged approximately 3.2 ug.

This clonotype was seen more than once but under ten times. Its antigen is unknown. TCR beta VDJ combinations and CDR3 sequences were profiled from genomic DNA. TCRdb ran MiXCR on the reads and lists one entry per CDR3 protein. The data show about 48,000 distinct CDR3 sequences, with around two thirds seen just once and around 34% held by the top ten. Study outcomes and limitations: It was found that fewer than 35 CD8+ CDR3 sequences were shared between patients and controls.

The specimen sequenced was sorted CD4+, CD8+, or CD8+CD57+ T cells (not recorded which) from PBMCs. The clonotype was recovered from a human donor in good health, serving as a control.

DNA of the CDR3: TGTGCCAGTAGCGGGTCCTCCTACGAGCAGTACTTC. Translating it yields CASSGSSYEQYF. The V gene is TRBV2, the J gene TRBJ2-7, with 7 nucleotides matching TRBD2. Germline CDR1 and CDR2: SNHLY and FYNNEI. Germline trimming cut 9 bases from V and 0 bases from J; bases unmatched to any gene: 2. The CDR3 runs 12 residues.